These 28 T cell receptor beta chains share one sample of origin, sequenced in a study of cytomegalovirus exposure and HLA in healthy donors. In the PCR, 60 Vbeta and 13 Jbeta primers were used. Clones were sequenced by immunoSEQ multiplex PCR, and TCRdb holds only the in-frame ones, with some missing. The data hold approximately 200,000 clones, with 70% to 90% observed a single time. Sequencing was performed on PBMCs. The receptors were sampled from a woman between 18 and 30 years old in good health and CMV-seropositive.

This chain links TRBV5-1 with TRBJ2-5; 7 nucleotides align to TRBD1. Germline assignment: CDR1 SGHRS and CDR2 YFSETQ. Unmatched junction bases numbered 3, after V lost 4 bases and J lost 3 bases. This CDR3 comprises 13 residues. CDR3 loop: CASSPGTEETQYF. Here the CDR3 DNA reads TGCGCCAGCAGCCCAGGGACAGAAGAGACCCAGTACTTC. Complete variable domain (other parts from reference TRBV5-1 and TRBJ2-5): KAGVTQTPRYLIKTRGQQVTLSCSPISGHRSVSWYQQTPGQGLQFLFEYFSETQRNKGNFPGRFSGRQFSNSRSEMNVSTLELGDSALYLCASSPGTEETQYFGPGTRLLVL.

The CDR3, as DNA: TGTGCCAGCAGTGAAGAGGGGTTACAGGGCCATAACACTGAAGCTTTCTTT. It codes for CASSEEGLQGHNTEAFF. V usage is TRBV25-1 and J usage is TRBJ1-1; possible D gene TRBD1, 6 bases. CDR1 MGHDK and CDR2 SYGVNS come from the germline V gene. The CDR3 length is 17 residues. V was pared by 2 bases and J by 2 bases, with 18 bases between.

The CDR3 loop reads CASSLGENRYNSPLHF. The CDR3 DNA follows: TGTGCCAGCAGCTTAGGGGAAAACAGGTATAATTCACCCCTCCACTTT. The rearrangement links TRBV28 to TRBJ1-6; D may be TRBD1 (5 bases). CDR1 is MDHEN, CDR2 SYDVKM, per germline. V was cut by 6 bases and J by 4 bases, with 16 bases left in between. The CDR3 has 16 amino acids.

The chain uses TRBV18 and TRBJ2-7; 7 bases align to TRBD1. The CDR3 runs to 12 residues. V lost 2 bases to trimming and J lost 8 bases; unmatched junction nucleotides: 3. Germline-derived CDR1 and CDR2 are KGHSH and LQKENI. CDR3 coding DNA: TGTGCCAGCTCACCAGACAGGGACAAGCAGTACGTC. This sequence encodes CASSPDRDKQYV.

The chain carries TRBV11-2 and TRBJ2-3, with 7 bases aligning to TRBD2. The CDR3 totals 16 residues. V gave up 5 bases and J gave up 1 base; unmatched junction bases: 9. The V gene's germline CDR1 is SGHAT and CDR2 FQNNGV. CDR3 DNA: TGTGCCAGCAGCCGGGAGGTGAGCGACGGCACAGATACGCAGTATTTT. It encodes CASSREVSDGTDTQYF.

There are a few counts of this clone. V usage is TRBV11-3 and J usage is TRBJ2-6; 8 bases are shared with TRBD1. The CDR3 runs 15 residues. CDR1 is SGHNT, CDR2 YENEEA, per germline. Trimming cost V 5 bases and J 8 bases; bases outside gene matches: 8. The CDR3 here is CASSPGGQSPNVLTF. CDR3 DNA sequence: TGTGCCAGCAGCCCAGGGGGCCAAAGTCCCAACGTCCTGACTTTC.

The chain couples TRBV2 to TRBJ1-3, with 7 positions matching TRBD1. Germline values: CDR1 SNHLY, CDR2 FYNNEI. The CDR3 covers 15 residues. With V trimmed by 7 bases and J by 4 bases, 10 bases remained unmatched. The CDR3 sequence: CASTPGGNRGNTIYF. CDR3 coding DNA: TGTGCCAGCACGCCAGGGGGAAACCGAGGAAACACCATATATTTT.

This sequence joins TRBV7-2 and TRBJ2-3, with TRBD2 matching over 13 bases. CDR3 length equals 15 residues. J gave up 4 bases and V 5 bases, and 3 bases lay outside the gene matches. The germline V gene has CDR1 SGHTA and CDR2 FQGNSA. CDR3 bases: TGTGCCAGCAGCCGGACTAGCGGGGGACCAGATACGCAGTATTTT. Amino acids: CASSRTSGGPDTQYF.

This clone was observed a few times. CDR3 amino acids: CASSSGVGELFF. CDR3 coding DNA: TGTGCCAGCAGTTCAGGGGTCGGGGAGCTGTTTTTT. V and J are TRBV28 and TRBJ2-2, with D perhaps TRBD1 (6 bases). Germline CDR1 reads MDHEN; CDR2 reads SYDVKM. This CDR3 region has 12 residues. V dropped 4 bases and J dropped 7 bases, with 7 bases sitting between them.

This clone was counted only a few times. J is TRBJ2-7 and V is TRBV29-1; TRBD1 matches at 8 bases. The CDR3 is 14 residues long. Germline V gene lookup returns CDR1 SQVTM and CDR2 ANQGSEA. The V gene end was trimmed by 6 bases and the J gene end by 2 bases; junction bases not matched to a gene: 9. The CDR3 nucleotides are TGCAGCGTCGACAGGGGTCTGGACGCCTACGAGCAGTACTTC. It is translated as CSVDRGLDAYEQYF.

The CDR3 spells CASSLDGSSGEKLFF. The CDR3 nucleotides are TGTGCCAGCAGCTTGGATGGGTCTTCGGGAGAAAAACTGTTTTTT. The chain is built from TRBV5-4 and TRBJ1-4, with D uncertain. Germline V gives CDR1 SGHNT, CDR2 YYREEE (reference sequence). CDR3 length equals 15 residues. V gave up 0 bases and J gave up 8 bases, with 14 bases separating them.

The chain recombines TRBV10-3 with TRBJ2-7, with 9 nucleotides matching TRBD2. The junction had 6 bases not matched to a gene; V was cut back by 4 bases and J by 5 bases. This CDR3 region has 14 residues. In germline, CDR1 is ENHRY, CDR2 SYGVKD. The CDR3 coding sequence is TGTGCCATCAGTGGGCTAGCGGGGACCAACGAGCAGTACTTC. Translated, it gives CAISGLAGTNEQYF.

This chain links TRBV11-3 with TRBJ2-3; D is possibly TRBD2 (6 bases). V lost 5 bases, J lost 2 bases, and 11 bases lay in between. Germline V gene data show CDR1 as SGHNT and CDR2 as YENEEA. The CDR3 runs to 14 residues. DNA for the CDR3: TGTGCCAGCAGCACCGCGGGGACCACAGATACGCAGTATTTT. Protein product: CASSTAGTTDTQYF.

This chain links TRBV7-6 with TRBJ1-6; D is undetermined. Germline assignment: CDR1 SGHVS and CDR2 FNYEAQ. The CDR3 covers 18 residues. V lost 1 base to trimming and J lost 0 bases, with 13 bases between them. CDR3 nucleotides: TGTGCCAGCAGCTTAGATCCTCAATCGAGCTCCTATAATTCACCCCTCCACTTT. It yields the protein CASSLDPQSSSYNSPLHF.

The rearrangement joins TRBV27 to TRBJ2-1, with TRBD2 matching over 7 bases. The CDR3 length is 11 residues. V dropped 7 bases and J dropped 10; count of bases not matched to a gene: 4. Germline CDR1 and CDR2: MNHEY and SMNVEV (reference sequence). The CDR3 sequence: CASNHSGEQFF. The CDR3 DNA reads TGTGCCAGCAACCATAGCGGGGAGCAGTTCTTC.

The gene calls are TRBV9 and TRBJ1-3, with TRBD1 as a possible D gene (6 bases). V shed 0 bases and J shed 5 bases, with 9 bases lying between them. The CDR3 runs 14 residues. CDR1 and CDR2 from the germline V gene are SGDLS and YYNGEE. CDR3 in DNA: TGTGCCAGCAGCGTAGAACAGGGTAGAAACACCATATATTTT. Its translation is CASSVEQGRNTIYF.

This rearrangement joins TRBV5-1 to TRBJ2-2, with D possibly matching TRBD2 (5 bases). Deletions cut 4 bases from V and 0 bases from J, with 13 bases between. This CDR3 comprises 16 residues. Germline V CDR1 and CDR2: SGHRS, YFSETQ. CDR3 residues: CASSHSGSSNTGELFF. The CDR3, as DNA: TGCGCCAGCAGCCACTCGGGGAGTTCGAACACCGGGGAGCTGTTTTTT.

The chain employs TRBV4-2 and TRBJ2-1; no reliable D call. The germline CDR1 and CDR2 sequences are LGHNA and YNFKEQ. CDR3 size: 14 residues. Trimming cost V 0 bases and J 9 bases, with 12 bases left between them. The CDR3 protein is CASSQEIPTGEQFF. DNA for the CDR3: TGTGCCAGCAGCCAAGAGATCCCGACGGGTGAGCAGTTCTTC.

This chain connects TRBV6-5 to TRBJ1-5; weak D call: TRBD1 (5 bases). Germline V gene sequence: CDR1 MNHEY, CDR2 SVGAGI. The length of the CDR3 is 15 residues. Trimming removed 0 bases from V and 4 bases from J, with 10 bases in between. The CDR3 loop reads CASSYSGLTNQPQHF. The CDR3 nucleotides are TGTGCCAGCAGTTACTCGGGACTGACGAATCAGCCCCAGCATTTT.

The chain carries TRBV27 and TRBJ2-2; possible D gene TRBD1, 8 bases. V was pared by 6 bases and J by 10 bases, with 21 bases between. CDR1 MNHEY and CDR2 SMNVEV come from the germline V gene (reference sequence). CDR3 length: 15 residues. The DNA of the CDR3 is TGTGCCAGCAGCTACAGGGGGGGAGAAGTCGCGGAGCTGTTTTTT. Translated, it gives CASSYRGGEVAELFF.

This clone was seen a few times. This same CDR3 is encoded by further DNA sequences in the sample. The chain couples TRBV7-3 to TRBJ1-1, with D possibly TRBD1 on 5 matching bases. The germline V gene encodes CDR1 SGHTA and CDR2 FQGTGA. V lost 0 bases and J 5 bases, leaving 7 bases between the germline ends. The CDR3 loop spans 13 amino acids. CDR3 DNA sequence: TGTGCCAGCAGCTTAACGGGGCGGACTGAAGCTTTCTTT. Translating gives CASSLTGRTEAFF. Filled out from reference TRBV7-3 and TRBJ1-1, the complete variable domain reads GAGVSQTPSNKVTEKGKYVELRCDPISGHTALYWYRQSLGQGPEFLIYFQGTGAADDSGLPNDRFFAVRPEGSVSTLKIQRTERGDSAVYLCASSLTGRTEAFFGQGTRLTVV.

CDR3 nucleotide sequence: TGCGCCAGCAGCCAAGAGGGTCCGGGGTCCGTATATGGCTACACCTTC. Translating it yields CASSQEGPGSVYGYTF. The chain couples TRBV4-3 to TRBJ1-2, with D unclear. CDR1 is LGHNA, CDR2 YSLEER, per germline. V lost 0 bases, J lost 5 bases, and 16 bases lay in between. The CDR3 is 16 residues long.

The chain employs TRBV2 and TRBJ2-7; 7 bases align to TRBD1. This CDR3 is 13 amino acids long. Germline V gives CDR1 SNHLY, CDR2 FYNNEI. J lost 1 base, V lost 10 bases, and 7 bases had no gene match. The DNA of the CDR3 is TGTGCCACTACCGGGACAGCTTCCTACGAGCAGTACTTC. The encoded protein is CATTGTASYEQYF.

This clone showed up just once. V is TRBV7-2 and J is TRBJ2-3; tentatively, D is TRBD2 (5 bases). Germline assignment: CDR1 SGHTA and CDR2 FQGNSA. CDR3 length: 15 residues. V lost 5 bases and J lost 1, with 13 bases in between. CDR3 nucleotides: TGTGCCAGCAGCCACGAGCGGCGGGGCACAGATACGCAGTATTTT. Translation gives CASSHERRGTDTQYF.

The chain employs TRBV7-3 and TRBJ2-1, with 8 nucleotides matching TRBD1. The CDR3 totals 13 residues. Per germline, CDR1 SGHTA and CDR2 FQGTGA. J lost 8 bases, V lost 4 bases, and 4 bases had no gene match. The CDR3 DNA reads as TGTGCCAGCAGCTCGGACAGGGCTTATGAGCAGTTCTTC. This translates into CASSSDRAYEQFF. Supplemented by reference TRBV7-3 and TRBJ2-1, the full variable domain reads GAGVSQTPSNKVTEKGKYVELRCDPISGHTALYWYRQSLGQGPEFLIYFQGTGAADDSGLPNDRFFAVRPEGSVSTLKIQRTERGDSAVYLCASSSDRAYEQFFGPGTRLTVL.

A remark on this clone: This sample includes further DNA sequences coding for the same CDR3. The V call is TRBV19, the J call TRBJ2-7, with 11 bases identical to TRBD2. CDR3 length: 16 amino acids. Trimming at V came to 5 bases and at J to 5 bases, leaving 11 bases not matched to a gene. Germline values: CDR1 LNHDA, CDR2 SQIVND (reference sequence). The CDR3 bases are TGTGCCAGTAGTGCGAGTAGCGGGGGGGCCTTCCACGAGCAGTACTTC. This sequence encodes CASSASSGGAFHEQYF.

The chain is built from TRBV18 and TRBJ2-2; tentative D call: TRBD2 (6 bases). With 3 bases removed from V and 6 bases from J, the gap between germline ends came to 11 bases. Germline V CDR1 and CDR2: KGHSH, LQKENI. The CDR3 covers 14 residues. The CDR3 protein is CASSPPGGAGELFF. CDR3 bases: TGTGCCAGCTCACCTCCCGGGGGAGCCGGGGAGCTGTTTTTT.

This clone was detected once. The CDR3 sequence: CASSSGQGGEKLFF. In nucleotides, the CDR3 is TGTGCCAGCAGTTCGGGACAGGGGGGAGAAAAACTGTTTTTT. This rearrangement joins TRBV2 to TRBJ1-4; TRBD1 agrees at 11 bases. Germline V gives CDR1 SNHLY, CDR2 FYNNEI. Unmatched junction bases numbered 4, after V lost 5 bases and J lost 8 bases. The CDR3 is made up of 14 amino acids.